The TCR beta chain under discussion was sequenced for a study of control samples from healthy donors and cancer patients. Here immunoSEQ multiplex PCR was the method, and the copy in TCRdb shows in-frame clones only, minus some. Among approximately 53,000 clones listed, 85% to 95% were seen once. The V gene's germline CDR1 is SNHLY and CDR2 FYNNEI. CDR3 length equals 15 residues. The V gene lost 4 bases and the J gene lost 1 base, with 13 bases spanning the gap. Sequenced input: PBMCs. This TCR derives from a man aged 25 to 40 with colorectal cancer. The J gene is TRBJ1-2, the V gene TRBV2; D might be TRBD1 (5 bases). The chain's CDR3 is CASSGGSRLNYGYTF. The CDR3 bases are TGTGCCAGCAGTGGGGGGAGCCGACTTAACTATGGCTACACCTTC.